A single sample gave rise to the 22 T cell receptor beta chains below, sequenced in a study of T-cell reconstitution after alpha-beta-depleted transplantation in children. This sample's TCRbeta library carried unique molecular identifier barcodes. Using its own MiXCR run on the PCR reads, TCRdb lists one record per CDR3 protein. Here the sample spans just over 950,000 distinct CDR3 sequences, about 29% being singletons. The starting material was PBMCs, mostly from graft donor cells, obtained 360 days after TCRalphabeta/CD19-depleted stem cell transplant. These receptors were taken from a boy under two years old who had a stem cell transplant for SCID, so the T cells may come from the graft donor.

This chain links TRBV7-2 with TRBJ2-5; 7 bases align to TRBD1. CDR1 and CDR2 from the germline V gene are SGHTA and FQGNSA. This CDR3 contains 14 residues. V trimming: 3 bases; J trimming: 5 bases; junction bases outside the gene matches: 6. The CDR3 sequence is CASSFRGPVETQYF. In DNA, the CDR3 is TGTGCCAGCAGCTTTAGGGGGCCGGTTGAGACCCAGTACTTC.

This chain links TRBV3-1 with TRBJ2-7; D is possibly TRBD2 (6 bases). The CDR3 is made up of 14 amino acids. V was clipped by 1 base and J by 3 bases, with 10 bases between them. The germline CDR1 and CDR2 sequences are LGHDT and YNNKEL (reference sequence). CDR3 amino acids: CASSQGGTGYEQYF. CDR3 sequence (DNA): TGTGCCAGCAGCCAAGGGGGGACTGGCTACGAGCAGTACTTC.

This clonotype was seen a few times. The chain uses TRBV5-4 and TRBJ2-6; TRBD2 aligns across 8 bases. The CDR3 has 20 residues. The trim removed 0 bases at V and 0 bases at J, leaving 11 bases unmatched. Germline CDR1 reads SGHNT; CDR2 reads YYREEE (reference sequence). The CDR3 here is CASSLAGGAGEFSGANVLTF. For the CDR3, the DNA is TGTGCCAGCAGCTTGGCCGGGGGGGCAGGGGAATTCTCTGGGGCCAACGTCCTGACTTTC. Full variable domain (rest looked up from reference TRBV5-4 and TRBJ2-6): ETGVTQSPTHLIKTRGQQVTLRCSSQSGHNTVSWYQQALGQGPQFIFQYYREEENGRGNFPPRFSGLQFPNYSSELNVNALELDDSALYLCASSLAGGAGEFSGANVLTFGAGSRLTVL.

The chain employs TRBV7-6 and TRBJ2-5; TRBD1 matches 7 bases. CDR1 is SGHVS and CDR2 is FNYEAQ in the germline V gene. The ends lost 3 bases at V and 3 bases at J; junction bases unmatched: 10. The CDR3 loop spans 16 amino acids. The CDR3 sequence: CASSFLQGYTKETQYF. The CDR3 bases are TGTGCCAGCAGCTTCCTACAGGGGTACACTAAAGAGACCCAGTACTTC.

The chain links TRBV6-5 to TRBJ2-2; D gene unclear. The CDR3 sequence is 12 residues long. The V and J ends lost 2 bases and 6 bases respectively, with 4 bases between them. Germline CDR1 and CDR2: MNHEY and SVGAGI. CDR3 loop: CASSYLAGELFF. The CDR3 bases are TGTGCCAGCAGTTACCTCGCCGGGGAGCTGTTTTTT.

The chain links TRBV5-1 to TRBJ2-6, with D perhaps TRBD1 (6 bases). CDR1 is SGHRS and CDR2 is YFSETQ in the germline V gene. Trimming pared 2 bases from V and 4 bases from J, leaving 19 bases between. This CDR3 contains 18 residues. CDR3: CASSFALTTGTGANVLTF. DNA for the CDR3: TGCGCCAGCAGCTTTGCTCTTACTACAGGGACCGGGGCCAACGTCCTGACTTTC.

V usage is TRBV5-1 and J usage is TRBJ2-7, with D possibly TRBD1 on 6 matching bases. The CDR3 runs 14 residues. With 0 bases removed from V and 3 bases from J, the gap between germline ends came to 10 bases. Germline loops: CDR1 SGHRS, CDR2 YFSETQ. The CDR3 sequence: CASSLGDIIYEQYF. The CDR3 DNA is TGCGCCAGCAGCTTGGGGGACATAATCTACGAGCAGTACTTC. Complete variable domain (other parts from reference TRBV5-1 and TRBJ2-7): KAGVTQTPRYLIKTRGQQVTLSCSPISGHRSVSWYQQTPGQGLQFLFEYFSETQRNKGNFPGRFSGRQFSNSRSEMNVSTLELGDSALYLCASSLGDIIYEQYFGPGTRLTVT.

This clonotype was seen only a few times. The J gene is TRBJ2-3, the V gene TRBV4-3; D may be TRBD2 (6 bases). CDR1 LGHNA and CDR2 YSLEER come from the germline V gene. The ends were cut back, 0 bases at V and 5 bases at J, with 12 bases in the middle. The CDR3 runs to 15 residues. The CDR3: CASSQEVRRGDTQYF. CDR3 coding DNA: TGCGCCAGCAGCCAAGAAGTGAGGAGGGGAGATACGCAGTATTTT.

This clonotype was detected a few times. The chain uses TRBV10-3 and TRBJ2-7; D is undetermined. The CDR3 runs to 17 residues. V gave up 4 bases and J gave up 1 base, with 20 bases separating them. Germline lookup yields CDR1 ENHRY and CDR2 SYGVKD. CDR3 region: CAISVSYSPVGSYEQYF. For the CDR3, the DNA is TGTGCCATCAGTGTGTCGTACAGTCCCGTCGGGTCCTACGAGCAGTACTTC.

V gene TRBV20-1 combines with J gene TRBJ2-1; D not certain. This CDR3 region has 14 residues. Looked up from germline, CDR1 is DFQATT and CDR2 is SNEGSKA (reference sequence). Trimming left V 2 bases short and J 0 bases short, with 8 bases between. The CDR3 here is CSARPSSSYNEQFF. CDR3 nucleotide sequence: TGCAGTGCTAGACCAAGCTCCTCCTACAATGAGCAGTTCTTC.

The genes are TRBV20-1 and TRBJ2-1; 8 bases agree with TRBD2. CDR3 length: 12 residues. Germline V gene data show CDR1 as DFQATT and CDR2 as SNEGSKA (reference sequence). Losses at the gene ends were 7 bases for V and 5 bases for J; bases not matched to a gene: 4. CDR3: CSGLAGNNEQFF. CDR3 nucleotide sequence: TGCAGTGGGCTAGCGGGTAACAATGAGCAGTTCTTC.

The genes are TRBV15 and TRBJ2-7, with D perhaps TRBD1 (6 bases). The germline CDR1 and CDR2 sequences are LNHNV and YYDKDF (reference sequence). Trimming took off 3 bases at V and 7 bases at J, with 16 bases between the two ends. This CDR3 is built from 14 residues. The CDR3 DNA reads as TGTGCCACCAGCAGCTGGCAGGGGTGGAGGGAGCAGTACTTC. Encoded protein: CATSSWQGWREQYF.

This sequence joins TRBV28 and TRBJ2-1; 10 bases align to TRBD1. Germline lookup yields CDR1 MDHEN and CDR2 SYDVKM. The J segment lost 6 bases and the V segment lost 7 bases, leaving 9 bases of the junction unmatched. The CDR3 extends over 15 amino acids. In DNA form, the CDR3 reads TGTGCCAGCACGCGACAGGGGGCCCGAGGCAATGAGCAGTTCTTC. Translation: CASTRQGARGNEQFF.

The V and J genes are TRBV5-1 and TRBJ2-6, with TRBD1 identical over 7 bases. The CDR3 spans 14 residues. Germline V gene lookup returns CDR1 SGHRS and CDR2 YFSETQ. Germline trimming cut 7 bases from V and 0 bases from J; bases unmatched to any gene: 1. The DNA for the CDR3 is TGCGCCAGCGGGGACAGCTCTGGGGCCAACGTCCTGACTTTC. This codes for CASGDSSGANVLTF.

V is TRBV18 and J is TRBJ2-3; D perhaps matches TRBD1 (5 bases). Trimming pared 8 bases from V and 6 bases from J, leaving 21 bases between. Per the germline V gene, CDR1 is KGHSH and CDR2 is LQKENI. The CDR3 has 15 amino acids. The CDR3 coding sequence is TGTGCCAGCCGTGGGGCTAGTAGCAGATGGGATACGCAGTATTTT. Its translation: CASRGASSRWDTQYF.

This clonotype has a handful of counts. The chain recombines TRBV20-1 with TRBJ2-5; tentative D call: TRBD2 (6 bases). CDR3 length equals 15 residues. Germline lookup yields CDR1 DFQATT and CDR2 SNEGSKA (reference sequence). V dropped 5 bases and J dropped 0 bases, with 16 bases sitting between them. The CDR3 nucleotides are TGCAGTGCTTTGAGGGGAGGTCCGTACCAAGAGACCCAGTACTTC. It specifies CSALRGGPYQETQYF.

The chain joins TRBV10-1 to TRBJ1-3; weak D call: TRBD1 (6 bases). V lost 3 bases and J lost 1, with 10 bases in between. Germline lookup yields CDR1 WNHNN and CDR2 SYGVQD (reference sequence). The CDR3 is 15 residues long. This CDR3 is CASSDGQGSGNTIYF. CDR3 nucleotide sequence: TGCGCCAGCAGTGACGGTCAGGGGTCTGGAAACACCATATATTTT.

V usage is TRBV7-8 and J usage is TRBJ2-7; 7 nucleotides line up with TRBD2. In germline, CDR1 is SGHVS, CDR2 FQNEAQ. J lost 2 bases, V lost 1 base, and 5 bases had no gene match. The CDR3 length is 15 residues. The CDR3 sequence is CASSLGRGSAYEQYF. The CDR3 DNA follows: TGTGCCAGCAGCTTAGGGCGGGGGAGCGCCTACGAGCAGTACTTC.

The chain recombines TRBV12-3 or TRBV12-4 with TRBJ1-2; 9 bases agree with TRBD1. J was trimmed by 6 bases and V by 6 bases; bases with no gene match: 5. CDR3 size: 13 residues. The CDR3 DNA follows: TGTGCCAGCAGCCCACAGGGGGCCAATGGCTACACCTTC. Protein product: CASSPQGANGYTF.

CDR3 nucleotide sequence: TGTGCCAGCATCATACCGACAGCTAACTATGGCTACACCTTC. The encoded protein is CASIIPTANYGYTF. The genes are TRBV6-1 and TRBJ1-2; TRBD1 is a possible D gene (5 bases). This CDR3 comprises 14 residues. Trimming took off 7 bases at V and 0 bases at J, with 12 bases between the two ends. In germline, CDR1 is MNHNS, CDR2 SASEGT.

This CDR3 reads CASSPLSFQETQYF. The CDR3 bases are TGTGCCAGCAGCCCCCTTTCGTTCCAAGAGACCCAGTACTTC. The chain combines TRBV7-8 with TRBJ2-5, with D uncertain. V was clipped by 5 bases and J by 1 base, with 11 bases between them. Germline values: CDR1 SGHVS, CDR2 FQNEAQ. This CDR3 spans 14 amino acids.

This clonotype was seen more than once but under ten times. The gene calls are TRBV5-1 and TRBJ2-3; D may correspond to TRBD1 or TRBD2 (5 bases each). CDR3 length: 15 amino acids. In germline, CDR1 is SGHRS, CDR2 YFSETQ. With 0 bases removed from V and 4 bases from J, the gap between germline ends came to 12 bases. CDR3 in amino acids: CASSLGDGFPDTQYF. In DNA form, the CDR3 reads TGCGCCAGCAGCTTGGGGGACGGATTTCCAGATACGCAGTATTTT.